The present entry profiles one TCR beta chain with its context. Which antigen it targets is not known. There are no base qualities to consult, and no much larger clone falls within one base. The immunoSEQ assay, a bias-controlled multiplex PCR using V- and J-specific primers, was used to amplify TCR beta CDR3 regions from genomic DNA. In a second PCR step, the CDR3 amplicons were tagged with a proprietary barcode plus Illumina adapter sequences. CDR3 libraries were sequenced on an Illumina MiSeq instrument. Under the source paper's analysis protocol: Export and quality control were performed with immunoSEQ Analyzer 3.0, and downstream analyses were performed with R Bioconductor and Immunarch. Only productive rearrangements in the normalized downsampled data set were used to calculate repertoire metrics. In the normalized cohort, a clonotype counted as pathologically expanded if the clonotype was larger than 5 templates. The Inverse Simpson Index was used to measure repertoire diversity. The non-normalized data set was used for CMV-specificity analyses so that all clonotypes could be captured. The immuneACCESS repertoire file appears here via TCRdb, limited to in-frame rearrangements. These files lack a portion of the clones; in checked studies, under half of the deficit traces to unresolved V genes, and the cause of the others is not known. From that table come the V and J calls and clone size; the DNA was used to work out D and trimming. Within this sample are more than 65,000 clones, with approximately 94% of them counted one time only. The ten biggest clones cover roughly 1.5% of the sample.

This record belongs to a study of T cell clonotyping in hematopoietic cell transplantation (dated by TCRdb to the early 2020s). For the study in its entirety: A total of 110 to 150 blood samples were collected in the study from 35 consecutive transplant recipients and their related donors. Patients were recruited between September 2015 and early 2017 and followed until late 2020 or death. Overall study results and their limits: Overlap with donor repertoires was found for only a small fraction of recipient repertoires, with over 95% found to appear de novo at the given depth. Recipient TCR diversity fell after transplant, with pathologically expanded clonotypes rising progressively from day 30 to day 180. Broader posttransplant TCR repertoire diversity was predicted by donor and pretransplant recipient Inverse Simpson Index values. The sample size was limited, and because cells were not sorted, the contributions of CD4 and CD8 repertoires could not be separated.

Related transplant donors provided blood samples for TCR beta sequencing. Nuclei Lysis Solution was used to extract genomic DNA from fresh or cryopreserved unfractionated peripheral blood mononuclear cells. This clonotype originated in a man between 50 and 59 years old in good health. Some clones in this sample may be carry-over from other donors' samples. The sample comprised peripheral blood mononuclear cells.

The sequenced DNA: TGTGCCAGCAGCTTACAAGGACTCGGGACGGAGACCCAGTACTTC. It translates to CASSLQGLGTETQYF. The chain is made from TRBV11-3 and TRBJ2-5, with the D gene tentatively TRBD1 or TRBD2, based on 5 matching bases in each. A distance of 15 bases separates the germline ends of V and J, which lose 2 bases and 5 bases respectively. Including the terminal cysteine and phenylalanine, the CDR3 comprises 15 residues. The kept DNA is CDR3 alone, 45 bases in frame from the first base. The germline V gene provides CDR1 SGHNT and CDR2 YENEEA.